This T cell receptor beta chain stems from a study of beta chain features in type 1 diabetes. This CDR3 is built from 14 residues. The V gene end was trimmed by 4 bases and the J gene end by 5 bases; junction bases not matched to a gene: 5. Germline V gene lookup returns CDR1 SQVTM and CDR2 ANQGSEA. What was sequenced were expressed TCRB transcripts, since all of the isolated RNA had been reverse transcribed. The method was immunoSEQ multiplex PCR; TCRdb's version includes in-frame clones alone and lacks a portion of them. The sample shows about 320,000 clones, 14% of them seen only once. The clonotype comes from a man aged 25 to 45 in good health. Sequenced input: central memory CD4+ T cells from blood. The rearrangement links TRBV29-1 to TRBJ1-6, with 7 bases lining up with TRBD1. The DNA for the CDR3 is TGCAGCGTTGCGACAGGGACTGATAATTCACCCCTCCACTTT. This encodes CSVATGTDNSPLHF. Full variable domain (remainder filled in from reference TRBV29-1 and TRBJ1-6): SAVISQKPSRDICQRGTSLTIQCQVDSQVTMMFWYRQQPGQSLTLIATANQGSEATYESGFVIDKFPISRPNLTFSTLTVSNMSPEDSSIYLCSVATGTDNSPLHFGNGTRLTVT.